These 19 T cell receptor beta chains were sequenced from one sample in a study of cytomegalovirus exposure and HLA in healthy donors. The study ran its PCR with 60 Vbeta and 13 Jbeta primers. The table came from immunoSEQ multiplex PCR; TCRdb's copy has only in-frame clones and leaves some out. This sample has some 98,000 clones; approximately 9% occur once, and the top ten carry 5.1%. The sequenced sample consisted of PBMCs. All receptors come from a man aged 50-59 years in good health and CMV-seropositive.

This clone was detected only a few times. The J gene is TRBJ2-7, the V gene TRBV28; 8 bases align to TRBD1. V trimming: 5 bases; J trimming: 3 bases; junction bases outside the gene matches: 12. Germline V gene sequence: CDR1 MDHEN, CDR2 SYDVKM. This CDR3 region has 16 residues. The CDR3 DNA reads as TGTGCCAGCAGTCCCGCCGGACAGGGAATAGGCTACGAGCAGTACTTC. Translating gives CASSPAGQGIGYEQYF.

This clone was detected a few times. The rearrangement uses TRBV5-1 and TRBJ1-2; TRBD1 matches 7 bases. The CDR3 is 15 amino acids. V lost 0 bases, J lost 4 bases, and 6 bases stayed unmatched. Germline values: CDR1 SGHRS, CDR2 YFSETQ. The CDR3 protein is CASSLGGQETYGYTF. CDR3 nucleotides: TGCGCCAGCAGCTTGGGAGGACAGGAAACCTATGGCTACACCTTC.

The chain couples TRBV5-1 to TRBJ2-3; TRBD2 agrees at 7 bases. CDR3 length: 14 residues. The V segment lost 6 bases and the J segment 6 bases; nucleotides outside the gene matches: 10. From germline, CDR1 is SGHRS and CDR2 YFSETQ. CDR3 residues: CASNEGGSTDTQYF. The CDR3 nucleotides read TGCGCCAGCAACGAGGGCGGGAGTACTGATACGCAGTATTTT.

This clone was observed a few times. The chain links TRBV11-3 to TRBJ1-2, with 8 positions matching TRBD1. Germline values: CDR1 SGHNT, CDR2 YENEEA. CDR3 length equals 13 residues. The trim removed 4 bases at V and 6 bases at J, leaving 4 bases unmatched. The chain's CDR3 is CASSSTTGDGYTF. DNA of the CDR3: TGTGCCAGCAGCTCAACGACAGGGGATGGCTACACCTTC.

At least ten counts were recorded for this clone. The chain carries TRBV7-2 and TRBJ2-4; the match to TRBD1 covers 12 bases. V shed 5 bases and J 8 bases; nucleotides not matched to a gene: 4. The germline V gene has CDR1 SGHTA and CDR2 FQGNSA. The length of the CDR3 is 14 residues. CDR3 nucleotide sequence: TGTGCCAGCAGCCCGGGACAGGGGGCTTACATTCAGTACTTC. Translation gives CASSPGQGAYIQYF.

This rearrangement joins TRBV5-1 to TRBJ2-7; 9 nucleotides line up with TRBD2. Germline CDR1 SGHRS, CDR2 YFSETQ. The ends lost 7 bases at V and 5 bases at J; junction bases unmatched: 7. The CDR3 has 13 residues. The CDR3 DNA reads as TGCGCCAGCGGGGTCGGCGGGAGGGACGAGCAGTACTTC. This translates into CASGVGGRDEQYF.

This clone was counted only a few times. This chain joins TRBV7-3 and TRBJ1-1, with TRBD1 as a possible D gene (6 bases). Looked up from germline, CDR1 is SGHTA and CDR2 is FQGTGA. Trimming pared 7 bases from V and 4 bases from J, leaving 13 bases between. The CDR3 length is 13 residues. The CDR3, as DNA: TGTGCCAGCAAGGGGGGGTTGGGCACTGAAGCTTTCTTT. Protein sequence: CASKGGLGTEAFF.

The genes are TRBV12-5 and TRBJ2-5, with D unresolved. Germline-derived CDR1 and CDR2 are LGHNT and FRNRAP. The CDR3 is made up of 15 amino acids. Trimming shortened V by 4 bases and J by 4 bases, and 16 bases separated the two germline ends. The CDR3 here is CASGSLGLNRETQYF. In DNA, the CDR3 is TGTGCTAGTGGTTCCCTGGGCCTTAACCGAGAGACCCAGTACTTC.

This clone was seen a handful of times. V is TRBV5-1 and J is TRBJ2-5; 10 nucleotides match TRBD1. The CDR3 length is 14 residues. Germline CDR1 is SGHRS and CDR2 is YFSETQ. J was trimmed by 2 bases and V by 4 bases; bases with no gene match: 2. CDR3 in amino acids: CASSTGQGQETQYF. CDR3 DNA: TGCGCCAGCAGCACGGGACAGGGGCAAGAGACCCAGTACTTC.

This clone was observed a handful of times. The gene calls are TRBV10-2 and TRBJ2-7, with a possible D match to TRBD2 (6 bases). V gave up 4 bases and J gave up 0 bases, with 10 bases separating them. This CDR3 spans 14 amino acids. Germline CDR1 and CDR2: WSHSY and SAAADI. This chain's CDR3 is CASSGSLASYEQYF. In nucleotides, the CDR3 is TGCGCCAGCAGTGGATCACTAGCCTCCTACGAGCAGTACTTC.

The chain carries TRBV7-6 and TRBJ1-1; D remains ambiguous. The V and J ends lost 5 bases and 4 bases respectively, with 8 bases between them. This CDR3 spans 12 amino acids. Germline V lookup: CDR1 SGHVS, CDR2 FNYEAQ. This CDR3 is CASSDGLTEAFF. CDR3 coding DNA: TGTGCCAGCAGCGACGGACTCACTGAAGCTTTCTTT.

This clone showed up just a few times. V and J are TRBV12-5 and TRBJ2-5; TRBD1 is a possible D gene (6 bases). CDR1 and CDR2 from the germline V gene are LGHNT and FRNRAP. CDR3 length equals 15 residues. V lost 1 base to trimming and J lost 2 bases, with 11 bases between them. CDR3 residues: CASGLGSGTQETQYF. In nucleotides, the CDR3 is TGTGCTAGTGGTTTGGGCTCGGGGACACAAGAGACCCAGTACTTC.

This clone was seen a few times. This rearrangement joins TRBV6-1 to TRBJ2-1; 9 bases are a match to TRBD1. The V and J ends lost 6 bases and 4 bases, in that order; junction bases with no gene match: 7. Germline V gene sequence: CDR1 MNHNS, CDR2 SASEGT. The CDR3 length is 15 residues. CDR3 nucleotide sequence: TGTGCCAGCAGCTGGGGGACAGGGCAGTACAATGAGCAGTTCTTC. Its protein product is CASSWGTGQYNEQFF.

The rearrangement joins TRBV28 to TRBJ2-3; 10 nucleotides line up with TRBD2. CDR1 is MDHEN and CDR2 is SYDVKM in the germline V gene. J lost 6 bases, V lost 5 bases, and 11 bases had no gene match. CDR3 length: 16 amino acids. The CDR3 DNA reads TGTGCCAGCAGTCTGGAACTAGCGGGACGGGGGGATACGCAGTATTTT. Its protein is CASSLELAGRGDTQYF.

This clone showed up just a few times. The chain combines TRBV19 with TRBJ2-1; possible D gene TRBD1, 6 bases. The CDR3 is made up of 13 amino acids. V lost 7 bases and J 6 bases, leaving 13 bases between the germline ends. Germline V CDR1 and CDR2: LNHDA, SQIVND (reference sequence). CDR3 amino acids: CASNYRESNEQFF. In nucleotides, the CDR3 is TGTGCCAGTAATTACAGGGAGTCCAATGAGCAGTTCTTC.

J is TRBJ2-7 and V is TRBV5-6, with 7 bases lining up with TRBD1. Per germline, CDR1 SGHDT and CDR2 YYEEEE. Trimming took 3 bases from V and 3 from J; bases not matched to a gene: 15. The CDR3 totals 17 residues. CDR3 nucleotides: TGTGCCAGCAGCTCCGAGATCCGACAGGGTTGGGACTACGAGCAGTACTTC. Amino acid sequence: CASSSEIRQGWDYEQYF.

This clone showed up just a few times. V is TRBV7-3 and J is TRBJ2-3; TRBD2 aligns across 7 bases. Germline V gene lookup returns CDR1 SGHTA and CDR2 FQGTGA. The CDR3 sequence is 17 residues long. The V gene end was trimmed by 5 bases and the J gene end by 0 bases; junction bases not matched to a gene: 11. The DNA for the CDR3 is TGTGCCAGCAGCAAGGGAGAACCGGGACTAAGCACAGATACGCAGTATTTT. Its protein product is CASSKGEPGLSTDTQYF. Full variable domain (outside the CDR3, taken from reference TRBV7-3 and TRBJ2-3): GAGVSQTPSNKVTEKGKYVELRCDPISGHTALYWYRQSLGQGPEFLIYFQGTGAADDSGLPNDRFFAVRPEGSVSTLKIQRTERGDSAVYLCASSKGEPGLSTDTQYFGPGTRLTVL.

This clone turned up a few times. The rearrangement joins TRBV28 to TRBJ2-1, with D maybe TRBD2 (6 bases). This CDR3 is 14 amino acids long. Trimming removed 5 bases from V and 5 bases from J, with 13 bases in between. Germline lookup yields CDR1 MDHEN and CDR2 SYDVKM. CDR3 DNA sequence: TGTGCCAGCAGTGAGTTACTAGCTCACAATGAGCAGTTCTTC. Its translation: CASSELLAHNEQFF.

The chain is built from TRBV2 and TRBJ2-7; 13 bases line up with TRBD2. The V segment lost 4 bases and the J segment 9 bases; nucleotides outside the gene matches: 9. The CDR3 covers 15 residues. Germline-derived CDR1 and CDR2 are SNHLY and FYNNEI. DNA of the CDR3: TGTGCCAGCAGTGTCACTAGCGGGAGGGCCTCGGCGCAGTACTTC. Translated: CASSVTSGRASAQYF.